A single sample is the source of the 8 T cell receptor beta chains below, sequenced in a study of CD8+CD57+ T cells in acquired aplastic anemia. The template for TCR beta VDJ and CDR3 sequence profiling was genomic DNA. Each CDR3 protein is one row after TCRdb ran MiXCR on the reads. Of 150,000 to 200,000 distinct CDR3 sequences in the sample, about 64% were seen once. The patients chosen for sequencing had shown expansion of CD8+CD57+ cells (detected by flow cytometry). Sequences were obtained from sorted CD4+, CD8+, or CD8+CD57+ T cells (not recorded which) from PBMCs. The source of these receptors is a human donor with aplastic anemia.

This rearrangement joins TRBV15 to TRBJ2-3; no clear D gene. From germline, CDR1 is LNHNV and CDR2 YYDKDF (reference sequence). The CDR3 totals 12 residues. Deletions cut 8 bases from V and 2 bases from J, with 8 bases between. The CDR3 here is CATSQDTDTQYF. DNA for the CDR3: TGTGCCACCTCCCAGGACACAGATACGCAGTATTTT. The variable domain in full, completed from reference TRBV15 and TRBJ2-3, reads DAMVIQNPRYQVTQFGKPVTLSCSQTLNHNVMYWYQQKSSQAPKLLFHYYDKDFNNEADTPDNFQSRRPNTSFCFLDIRSPGLGDTAMYLCATSQDTDTQYFGPGTRLTVL.

This sequence joins TRBV7-9 and TRBJ1-2; 7 bases fit TRBD1. This CDR3 spans 14 amino acids. V trimming: 2 bases; J trimming: 2 bases; junction bases outside the gene matches: 2. Germline CDR1 and CDR2: SEHNR and FQNEAQ (reference sequence). This CDR3 reads CASSLTGDNYGYTF. CDR3 coding DNA: TGTGCCAGCAGCTTAACAGGGGACAACTATGGCTACACCTTC.

About this clonotype itself: With a much larger clone just one base away, this may be a read error. The chain links TRBV7-4 to TRBJ2-7; 7 nucleotides match TRBD2. Near its end, the DNA agrees better with TRBJ2-5, so the J call may be wrong. Germline CDR1 reads SGHVT; CDR2 reads SQSDAQ. The CDR3 contains 15 residues. The CDR3 loop is CASSLLAVGRETQYF. The CDR3 DNA is TGTGCCAGCAGCTTACTAGCGGTGGGGCGGGAGACCCAGTACTTC.

V usage is TRBV15 and J usage is TRBJ2-2; 8 bases map to TRBD1. Germline CDR1 LNHNV, CDR2 YYDKDF (reference sequence). V was clipped by 8 bases and J by 6 bases; unmatched bases: 8. The CDR3 runs 14 residues. CDR3 bases: TGTGCCACCCTCAGGGGGCAGGAGTCCGGGGAGCTGTTTTTT. Translated: CATLRGQESGELFF.

This clonotype was observed a handful of times. V usage is TRBV20-1 and J usage is TRBJ2-7; D possibly corresponds to TRBD1 (6 bases). Germline-derived CDR1 and CDR2 are DFQATT and SNEGSKA (reference sequence). This CDR3 region has 15 residues. Trimming took 6 bases from V and 1 from J, leaving 19 bases between them. The chain's CDR3 is CSATGNIDRSYEQYF. DNA for the CDR3: TGCAGTGCCACAGGGAACATAGACAGGTCCTACGAGCAGTACTTC.

The gene calls are TRBV20-1 and TRBJ2-1; D gene uncertain. Germline V gene data show CDR1 as DFQATT and CDR2 as SNEGSKA (reference sequence). The ends were cut back, 6 bases at V and 8 bases at J, with 17 bases in the middle. This CDR3 contains 13 residues. CDR3 coding DNA: TGCAGTGCGCCGCTAGGTGATGGGGATGAGCAGTTCTTC. It translates to CSAPLGDGDEQFF.

The chain is built from TRBV4-2 and TRBJ2-3; no firm D call. The germline CDR1 and CDR2 sequences are LGHNA and YNFKEQ. Trimming stripped 4 bases from V and 2 bases from J, with 10 bases between. This CDR3 comprises 14 residues. CDR3 in amino acids: CASSPGPFTDTQYF. CDR3 coding DNA: TGTGCCAGCAGCCCCGGACCATTCACAGATACGCAGTATTTT.

The chain uses TRBV7-2 and TRBJ2-7, with D unresolved. The CDR3 spans 12 residues. V dropped 6 bases and J dropped 3 bases, with 9 bases sitting between them. The V gene's germline CDR1 is SGHTA and CDR2 FQGNSA. DNA for the CDR3: TGTGCCAGCAGTGACAACGGCTACGAGCAGTACTTC. Residues: CASSDNGYEQYF. Combining the CDR3 with reference TRBV7-2 and TRBJ2-7 gives the whole variable domain GAGVSQSPSNKVTEKGKDVELRCDPISGHTALYWYRQSLGQGLEFLIYFQGNSAPDKSGLPSDRFSAERTGGSVSTLTIQRTQQEDSAVYLCASSDNGYEQYFGPGTRLTVT.